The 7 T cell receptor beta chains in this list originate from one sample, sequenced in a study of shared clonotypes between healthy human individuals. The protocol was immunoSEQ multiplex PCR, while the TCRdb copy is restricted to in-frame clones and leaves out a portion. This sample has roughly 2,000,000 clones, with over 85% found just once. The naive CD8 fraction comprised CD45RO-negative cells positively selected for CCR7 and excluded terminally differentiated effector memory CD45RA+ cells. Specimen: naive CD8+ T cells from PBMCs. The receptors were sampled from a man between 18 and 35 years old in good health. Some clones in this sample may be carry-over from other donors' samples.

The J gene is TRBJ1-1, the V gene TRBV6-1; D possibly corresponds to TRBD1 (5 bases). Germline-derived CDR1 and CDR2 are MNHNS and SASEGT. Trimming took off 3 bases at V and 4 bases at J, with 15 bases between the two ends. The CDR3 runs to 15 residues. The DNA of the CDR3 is TGTGCCAGCAGTGACAGGGCGCTGGGGGGCACTGAAGCTTTCTTT. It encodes CASSDRALGGTEAFF.

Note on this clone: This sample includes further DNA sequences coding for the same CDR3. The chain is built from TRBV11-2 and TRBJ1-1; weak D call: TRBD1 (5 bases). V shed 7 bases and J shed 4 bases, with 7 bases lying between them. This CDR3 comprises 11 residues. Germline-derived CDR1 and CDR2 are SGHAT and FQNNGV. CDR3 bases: TGTGCCAGCACCGGGGGCACTGAAGCTTTCTTT. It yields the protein CASTGGTEAFF.

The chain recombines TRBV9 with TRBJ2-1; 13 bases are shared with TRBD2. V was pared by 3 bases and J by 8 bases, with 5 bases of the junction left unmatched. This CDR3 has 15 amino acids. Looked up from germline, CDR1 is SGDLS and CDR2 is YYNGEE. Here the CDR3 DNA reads TGTGCCAGCAGCGAAGGGACTAGCGGGGCCTATGAGCAGTTCTTC. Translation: CASSEGTSGAYEQFF.

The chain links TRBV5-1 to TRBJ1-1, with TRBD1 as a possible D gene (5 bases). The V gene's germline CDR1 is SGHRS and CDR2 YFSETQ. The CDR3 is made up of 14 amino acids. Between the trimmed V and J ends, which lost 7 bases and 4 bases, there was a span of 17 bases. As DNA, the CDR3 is TGCGCCAGCCGCCAGGTTGGGGCTGGCACTGAAGCTTTCTTT. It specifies CASRQVGAGTEAFF.

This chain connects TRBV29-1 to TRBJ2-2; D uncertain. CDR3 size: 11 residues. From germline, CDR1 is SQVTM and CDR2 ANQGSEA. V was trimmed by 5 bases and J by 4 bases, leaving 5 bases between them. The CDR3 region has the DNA TGCAGCGTTTTCGGCACCGGGGAGCTGTTTTTT. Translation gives CSVFGTGELFF.

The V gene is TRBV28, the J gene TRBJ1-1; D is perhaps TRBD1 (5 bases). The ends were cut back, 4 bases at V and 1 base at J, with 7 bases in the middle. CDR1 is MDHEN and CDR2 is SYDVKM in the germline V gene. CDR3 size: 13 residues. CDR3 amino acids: CASSSGTNTEAFF. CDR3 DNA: TGTGCCAGCAGTTCGGGGACGAACACTGAAGCTTTCTTT.

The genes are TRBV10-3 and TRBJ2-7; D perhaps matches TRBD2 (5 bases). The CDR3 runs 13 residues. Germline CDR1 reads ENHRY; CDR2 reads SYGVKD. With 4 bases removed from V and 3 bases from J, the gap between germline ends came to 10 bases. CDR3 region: CAISVKRSYEQYF. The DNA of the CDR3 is TGTGCCATCAGTGTTAAGCGGAGCTACGAGCAGTACTTC.